This TCR beta chain is from a study of blood T cell repertoires in COVID-19. Clones were sequenced by immunoSEQ multiplex PCR, and TCRdb holds only the in-frame ones, with some missing. Of hundreds of thousands of clones listed, around nine tenths are singletons. CDR1 is LGHNA, CDR2 YSLEER, per germline. The V and J ends lost 3 bases and 7 bases respectively, with 10 bases between them. CDR3 length: 13 amino acids. The gene calls are TRBV4-3 and TRBJ1-5; D is ambiguous. The TCR originated in a woman in her sixties in a cohort exposed to, infected with or recovered from COVID-19 (not recorded which). The specimen sequenced was PBMCs or T cells enriched from blood (not recorded which). CDR3 protein: CASSQQPGQPQHF. The CDR3, as DNA: TGCGCCAGCAGCCAGCAGCCGGGGCAGCCCCAGCATTTT.